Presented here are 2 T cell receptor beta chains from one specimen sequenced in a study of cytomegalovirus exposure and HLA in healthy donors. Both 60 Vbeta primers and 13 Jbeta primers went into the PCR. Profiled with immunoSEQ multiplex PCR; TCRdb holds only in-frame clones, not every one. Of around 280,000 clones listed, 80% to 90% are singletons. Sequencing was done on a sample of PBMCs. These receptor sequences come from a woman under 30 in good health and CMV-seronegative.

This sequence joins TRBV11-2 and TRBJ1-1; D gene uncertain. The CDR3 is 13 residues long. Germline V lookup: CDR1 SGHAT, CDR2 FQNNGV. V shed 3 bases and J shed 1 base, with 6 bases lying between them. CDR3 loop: CASSFSGNTEAFF. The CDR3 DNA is TGTGCCAGCAGCTTTTCAGGGAACACTGAAGCTTTCTTT.

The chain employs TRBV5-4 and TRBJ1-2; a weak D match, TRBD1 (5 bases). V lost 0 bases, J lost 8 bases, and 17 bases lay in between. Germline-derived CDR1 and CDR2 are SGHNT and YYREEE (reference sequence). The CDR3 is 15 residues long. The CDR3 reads CASSLDRPGQRGYTF. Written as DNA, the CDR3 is TGTGCCAGCAGCTTGGATCGGCCAGGGCAAAGGGGCTACACCTTC. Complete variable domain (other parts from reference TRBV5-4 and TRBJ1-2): ETGVTQSPTHLIKTRGQQVTLRCSSQSGHNTVSWYQQALGQGPQFIFQYYREEENGRGNFPPRFSGLQFPNYSSELNVNALELDDSALYLCASSLDRPGQRGYTFGSGTRLTVV.